The 7 T cell receptor beta chains below come from one sample, sequenced in a study of blood T cell repertoires in COVID-19 (dated by TCRdb to about 2020). Library preparation used the immunoSEQ multiplex PCR assay. TCRdb took this table from immuneACCESS and kept in-frame rearrangements with V and J called. Such tables lack part of the clones; where checked against another copy, unresolved V genes explain under half of the gap, and the rest is unexplained. For this sample there are 100,000 to 150,000 clones; over 55% appear just once. The top ten constitute about 2.2% of the sample. The sequenced material came from peripheral blood. The receptors here all came from a woman aged 70-85 years with acute or convalescent COVID-19.

There are a few counts of this clone. Here the CDR3 reads CAWSVGFTGVGSNQPQHF. The CDR3 DNA reads as TGTGCCTGGAGTGTTGGCTTCACAGGGGTGGGAAGCAATCAGCCCCAGCATTTT. The chain couples TRBV30 to TRBJ1-5, with TRBD1 matching over 7 bases. The germline V gene encodes CDR1 GTSNPN and CDR2 SVGIG (reference sequence). The junction had 12 bases not matched to a gene; V was cut back by 0 bases and J by 1 base. The CDR3 runs 18 residues.

This clone has a single count. V usage is TRBV11-3 and J usage is TRBJ2-1, with 9 bases fitting TRBD1. CDR3 length: 14 residues. Trimming took 5 bases from V and 5 from J; bases not matched to a gene: 4. CDR1 is SGHNT, CDR2 YENEEA, per germline. CDR3 protein: CASSGQGSNNEQFF. The CDR3 DNA reads as TGTGCCAGCAGCGGACAGGGGTCCAACAATGAGCAGTTCTTC.

The V and J genes are TRBV4-1 and TRBJ2-1, with TRBD2 matching over 9 bases. J lost 8 bases, V lost 1 base, and 9 bases had no gene match. The V gene's germline CDR1 is MGHRA and CDR2 YSYEKL. The CDR3 sequence is 16 residues long. CDR3 sequence (DNA): TGCGCCAGCAGCCAAGTAACGGCGGGAGGGAAGGATGAGCAGTTCTTC. This encodes CASSQVTAGGKDEQFF.

V and J are TRBV18 and TRBJ1-1, with a possible D match to TRBD1 (6 bases). Germline values: CDR1 KGHSH, CDR2 LQKENI. The CDR3 loop spans 15 amino acids. The germline V and J ends were trimmed by 6 bases and 5 bases, with 19 bases remaining between them. CDR3 coding DNA: TGTGCCAGCTCGAAGGGGGGGATGTCCTGGACTGAAGCTTTCTTT. Protein sequence: CASSKGGMSWTEAFF.

The chain uses TRBV2 and TRBJ2-7, with TRBD2 as a possible D gene (5 bases). This CDR3 has 12 amino acids. CDR1 SNHLY and CDR2 FYNNEI come from the germline V gene. V dropped 6 bases and J dropped 5 bases, with 11 bases sitting between them. The CDR3, as DNA: TGTGCCAGCAGGCCAGGAGGCAACGAGCAGTACTTC. Its translation is CASRPGGNEQYF.

Details on this clone: This same CDR3 is encoded by further DNA sequences in the sample. This chain connects TRBV5-1 to TRBJ2-7; D unresolved. CDR1 and CDR2 (germline): SGHRS, YFSETQ. V was pared by 0 bases and J by 1 base, with 5 bases between. The CDR3 is 13 residues long. CDR3 in DNA: TGCGCCAGCAGCTTGGCCGGGTCCTACGAGCAGTACTTC. Its protein product is CASSLAGSYEQYF. Complete variable domain (other parts from reference TRBV5-1 and TRBJ2-7): KAGVTQTPRYLIKTRGQQVTLSCSPISGHRSVSWYQQTPGQGLQFLFEYFSETQRNKGNFPGRFSGRQFSNSRSEMNVSTLELGDSALYLCASSLAGSYEQYFGPGTRLTVT.

This clone has just a few counts. The J gene is TRBJ2-7, the V gene TRBV19; weak D call: TRBD2 (6 bases). Looked up from germline, CDR1 is LNHDA and CDR2 is SQIVND (reference sequence). This CDR3 comprises 15 residues. Deletions cut 2 bases from V and 0 bases from J, with 11 bases between. CDR3 DNA sequence: TGTGCCAGTAGTATAATAGGCGGGACCTCCTACGAGCAGTACTTC. Amino acid sequence: CASSIIGGTSYEQYF.